This TCR beta chain was sequenced during a study of cytomegalovirus exposure and HLA in healthy donors. Study background: A preliminary data release comprised tens of millions of unique TCRs obtained from HLA-typed donors. Study outcomes and limitations: The study found most TCR sequences rare, yet found some public TCRs in many donors. A link between a missense DCLRE1C variant and TCR beta V- and J-gene trimming emerged from a later analysis.

Trimming pared 1 base from V and 3 bases from J, leaving 11 bases between. Germline values: CDR1 SGHRS, CDR2 YFSETQ. The CDR3 spans 14 residues. As concerns this clone: Its matching antigen is unknown. Other nucleotide sequences in the sample specify the same CDR3.

PCR employed 60 Vbeta and 13 Jbeta primers. Original processing notes: Roughly 12 million shared chains were among around 80 million unique TCR beta chains counted in a later analysis. The method was immunoSEQ multiplex PCR; TCRdb's version includes in-frame clones alone and lacks a portion of them. V and J calls plus clone size are reproduced from that table; the DNA served to infer D and trimming. The table has roughly 78,000 clones, under 70% seen once. The sequence came from a man aged 25-45 years in good health and CMV-seropositive. The J gene is TRBJ2-7, the V gene TRBV5-1; D is perhaps TRBD1 (7 bases). Sequencing was performed on PBMCs. CDR3 sequence (DNA): TGCGCCAGCAGCTTGTCAGGGGGGAACTACGAGCAGTACTTC. Translating gives CASSLSGGNYEQYF.